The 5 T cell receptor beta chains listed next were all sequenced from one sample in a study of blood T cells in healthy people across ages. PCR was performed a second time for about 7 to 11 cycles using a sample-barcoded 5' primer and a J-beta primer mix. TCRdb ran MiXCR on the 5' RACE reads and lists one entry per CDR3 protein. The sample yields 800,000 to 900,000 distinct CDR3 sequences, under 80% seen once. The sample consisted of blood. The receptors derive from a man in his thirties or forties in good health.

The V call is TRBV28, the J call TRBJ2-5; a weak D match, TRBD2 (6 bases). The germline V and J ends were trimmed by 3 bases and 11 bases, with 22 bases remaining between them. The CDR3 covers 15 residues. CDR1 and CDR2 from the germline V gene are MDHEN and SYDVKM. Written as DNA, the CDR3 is TGTGCCAGCAGTTTCTTGGCCGGAGGGTACAATGAGCAGTACTTC. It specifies CASSFLAGGYNEQYF.

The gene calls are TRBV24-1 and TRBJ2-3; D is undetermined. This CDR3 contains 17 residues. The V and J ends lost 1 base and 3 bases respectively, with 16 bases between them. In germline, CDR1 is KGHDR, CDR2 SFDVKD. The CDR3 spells CATSDLSSGSETDTQYF. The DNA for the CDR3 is TGTGCCACCAGTGATTTATCGTCGGGCTCAGAGACAGATACGCAGTATTTT.

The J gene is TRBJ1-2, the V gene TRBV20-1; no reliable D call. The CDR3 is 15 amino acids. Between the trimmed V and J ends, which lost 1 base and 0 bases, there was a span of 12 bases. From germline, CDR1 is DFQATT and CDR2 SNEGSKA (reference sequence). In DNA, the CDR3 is TGCAGTGCTAGAGTACCCGCCCAAGCTAACTATGGCTACACCTTC. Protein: CSARVPAQANYGYTF.

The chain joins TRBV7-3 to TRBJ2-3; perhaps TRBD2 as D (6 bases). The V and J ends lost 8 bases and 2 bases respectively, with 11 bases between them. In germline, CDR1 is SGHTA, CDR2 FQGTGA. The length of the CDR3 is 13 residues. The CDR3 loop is CASHSGDTDTQYF. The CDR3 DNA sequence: TGTGCCAGCCATTCGGGGGACACAGATACGCAGTATTTT.

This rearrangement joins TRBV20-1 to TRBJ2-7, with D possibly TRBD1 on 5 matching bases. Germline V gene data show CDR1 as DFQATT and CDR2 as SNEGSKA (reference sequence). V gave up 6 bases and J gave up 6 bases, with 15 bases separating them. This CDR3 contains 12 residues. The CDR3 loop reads CSARAVGLEQYF. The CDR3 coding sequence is TGCAGTGCCAGGGCGGTGGGGCTCGAGCAGTACTTC.